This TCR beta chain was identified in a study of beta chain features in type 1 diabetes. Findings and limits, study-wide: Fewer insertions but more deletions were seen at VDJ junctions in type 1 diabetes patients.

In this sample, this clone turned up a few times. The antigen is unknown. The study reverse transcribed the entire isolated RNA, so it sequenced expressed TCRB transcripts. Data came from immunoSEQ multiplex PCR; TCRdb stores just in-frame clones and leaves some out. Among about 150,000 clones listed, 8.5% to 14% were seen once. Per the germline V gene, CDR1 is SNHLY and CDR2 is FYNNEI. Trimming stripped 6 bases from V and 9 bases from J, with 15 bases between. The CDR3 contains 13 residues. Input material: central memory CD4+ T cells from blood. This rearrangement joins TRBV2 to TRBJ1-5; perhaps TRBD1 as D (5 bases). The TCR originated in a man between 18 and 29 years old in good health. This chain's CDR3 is CASSSTGFGPQHF. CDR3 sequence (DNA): TGTGCCAGCAGCTCCACAGGCTTCGGGCCCCAGCATTTT.